This T cell receptor beta chain was recorded in a study of T-cell memory formation after mild COVID-19. At the level of the study: Largely, the TCR clusters proved donor specific. Study outcomes and limitations: CM and EM subsets held most contracting CD4+ clones; EMRA held CD8+ ones. A second wave expanding day 15 to 37 was CD4+-biased; contracting clones were balanced.

With constant-segment primers, 5'RACE yielded cDNA libraries of TCR alpha and TCR beta that carried sample barcodes and UMIs. TCRdb analysed the 5' RACE reads with MiXCR anew, one entry per CDR3 protein. The sample lists fewer than 400,000 distinct CDR3 sequences; around a sixth were seen once. Concerning this clonotype itself: What it recognizes is unknown.

The germline V and J ends were trimmed by 0 bases and 1 base, with 4 bases remaining between them. CDR3 length: 12 amino acids. Germline assignment: CDR1 DFQATT and CDR2 SNEGSKA (reference sequence). The specimen was PBMCs or a T cell subset sorted from them (not recorded which). V and J are TRBV20-1 and TRBJ2-7; D gene unclear. The TCR originated in a man between 18 and 35 years old who had mild COVID-19 (a few samples of this study predate the infection). Cell type and time point are not known. In DNA, the CDR3 is TGCAGTGCTAGAGAGGGGTCCTACGAGCAGTACTTC. Translated, it gives CSAREGSYEQYF.